These 19 T cell receptor beta chains came from one sample sequenced in a study of T cell clonality in common variable immunodeficiency. Repertoires were generated with immunoSEQ multiplex PCR, while TCRdb's copy carries only in-frame clones and drops some. The repertoire has fewer than 40,000 clones, none seen only once; the ten largest take under 4.5%. Material: peripheral blood mononuclear cells. The receptors were gathered from a person aged 18 to 75 in good health.

The table lists this clone with many counts. The read comes to an end 3 residues before the CDR3 does, leaving the germline J gene to fill in the end. The genes are TRBV4-2 and TRBJ2-6; maybe TRBD1 (6 bases). The germline V and J ends were trimmed by 4 bases and 0 bases, with 13 bases remaining between them. The CDR3 extends over 17 amino acids. Germline CDR1 LGHNA, CDR2 YNFKEQ. The CDR3: CASSRTDRSSGANVLTF. The part of the CDR3 DNA that was read is TGTGCCAGCAGCCGCACCGACAGGTCCTCTGGGGCCAACGTC.

This clone has at least ten counts. The CDR3 end falls 3 residues outside the read, so it is completed with the germline J gene. The chain recombines TRBV10-1 with TRBJ2-7, with a weak D call TRBD1 (6 bases). The CDR3 covers 14 residues. Germline CDR1 reads WNHNN; CDR2 reads SYGVQD (reference sequence). The V and J ends lost 4 bases and 5 bases respectively, with 15 bases between them. The chain's CDR3 is CASSVTGTRDEQYF. The part of the CDR3 DNA that was read is TGCGCCAGCAGTGTCACAGGGACGCGGGACGAG.

The sample holds a few counts of this clone. Read data end 3 residues before the CDR3 end; the end is taken from the germline J gene. V usage is TRBV7-9 and J usage is TRBJ1-2; D not resolved. This CDR3 spans 15 amino acids. Germline V gene lookup returns CDR1 SEHNR and CDR2 FQNEAQ (reference sequence). This chain's CDR3 is CASTSLAGASDTYTF. The part of the CDR3 DNA that was read is TGTGCCAGCACCTCACTAGCGGGAGCTTCAGATACC.

In the case of this clone: The missing CDR3 end, 3 residues past where the read stops, is filled in from the germline J gene. The chain links TRBV20-1 to TRBJ1-4, with D possibly matching TRBD1 (5 bases). Germline values: CDR1 DFQATT, CDR2 SNEGSKA (reference sequence). V lost 1 base to trimming and J lost 4 bases, with 7 bases between them. The CDR3 totals 13 residues. The CDR3 sequence is CSARVGGNEKLFF. The CDR3 DNA, read in part, is TGCAGTGCTAGAGTCGGGGGTAATGAAAAA.

This clone was detected many times. The read halts 3 residues ahead of the CDR3 end, with the missing end drawn from the germline J gene. The chain combines TRBV7-2 with TRBJ2-1, with 7 nucleotides matching TRBD1. Germline V gene sequence: CDR1 SGHTA, CDR2 FQGNSA. This CDR3 contains 14 residues. Unmatched junction bases numbered 3, after V lost 1 base and J lost 6 bases. This CDR3 reads CASSLGDRVNEQFF. Partial CDR3 DNA: TGTGCCAGCAGCTTAGGGGACAGAGTCAATGAG. Drawing the rest from reference TRBV7-2 and TRBJ2-1, the complete variable domain is GAGVSQSPSNKVTEKGKDVELRCDPISGHTALYWYRQSLGQGLEFLIYFQGNSAPDKSGLPSDRFSAERTGGSVSTLTIQRTQQEDSAVYLCASSLGDRVNEQFFGPGTRLTVL.

This clone has at least ten counts. The read ends 3 residues shy of where the CDR3 ends; the end is completed using the germline J gene. The chain carries TRBV7-2 and TRBJ2-1; D gene unclear. V was shortened by 4 bases and J by 4 bases, with 8 bases between the two germline ends. CDR3 length equals 13 residues. The germline V gene has CDR1 SGHTA and CDR2 FQGNSA. CDR3: CASSYDTYNEQFF. Partial CDR3 DNA: TGTGCCAGCAGCTATGACACGTACAATGAG. Together with reference TRBV7-2 and TRBJ2-1, the CDR3 gives the full variable domain: GAGVSQSPSNKVTEKGKDVELRCDPISGHTALYWYRQSLGQGLEFLIYFQGNSAPDKSGLPSDRFSAERTGGSVSTLTIQRTQQEDSAVYLCASSYDTYNEQFFGPGTRLTVL.

This clone was observed at least ten times. The CDR3 extends 3 residues past the end of the read, so its final part is completed from the germline J gene. V and J are TRBV20-1 and TRBJ1-1, with unresolved D. Germline assignment: CDR1 DFQATT and CDR2 SNEGSKA (reference sequence). The V and J ends lost 6 bases and 0 bases respectively, with 14 bases between them. This CDR3 comprises 14 residues. The sequenced CDR3 bases are TGCAGTGCCAGCTTTGGCGGATTGAACACTGAA. Translation gives CSASFGGLNTE. The complete CDR3 sequence is CSASFGGLNTEAFF.

This clone appeared many times. The CDR3 goes on 3 residues after the read ends, and that part is filled in from the germline J gene. The chain recombines TRBV4-2 with TRBJ2-2; D may be TRBD2 (7 bases). The CDR3 has 16 amino acids. The germline V gene encodes CDR1 LGHNA and CDR2 YNFKEQ. CDR3 loop: CASSQDAGAGNEKLFF. The CDR3 bases that were read are TGTGCCAGCAGCCAAGACGCGGGGGCGGGTAATGAAAAG.

This clone was recorded many times. The read stops 3 residues short of the end of the CDR3; the missing end is completed from the germline J gene. J is TRBJ1-2 and V is TRBV7-2; weak D call: TRBD1 (5 bases). The germline V gene encodes CDR1 SGHTA and CDR2 FQGNSA. The CDR3 runs 15 residues. CDR3 bases read: TGTGCCAGCAGCGTTCCCTCTGGAGGGGCCTGGGGC. This codes for CASSVPSGGAWG. The complete CDR3 reads CASSVPSGGAWGYTF.

This clone was found many times. Read coverage stops 3 residues before the CDR3 terminus; the germline J gene supplies the remainder. The genes are TRBV28 and TRBJ2-7; tentative D call: TRBD1 (5 bases). The V end was cut by 6 bases, the J end by 5 bases, with 14 bases between. CDR3 size: 13 residues. Germline V lookup: CDR1 MDHEN, CDR2 SYDVKM. The CDR3 bases that were read are TGTGCCAGCAGCACCCCGACAGATCACGAG. This translates into CASSTPTDHE. The whole CDR3 sequence reads CASSTPTDHEQYF.

Ten or more counts support this clone. The read ends 3 residues early relative to the CDR3; the germline J gene fills the gap. J is TRBJ2-3 and V is TRBV20-1; TRBD1 is a possible D gene (6 bases). Germline CDR1 reads DFQATT; CDR2 reads SNEGSKA (reference sequence). This CDR3 region has 15 residues. CDR3 DNA, as far as it was read: TGCAGTGCTACCACCGGACAGTATAGCAATCAGCCG. The encoded protein is CSATTGQYSNQP. From start to end, the CDR3 is CSATTGQYSNQPQYF.

This clone appeared many times. The CDR3 goes on 3 residues after the read ends, and that part is filled in from the germline J gene. The gene calls are TRBV28 and TRBJ2-5; 9 positions agree with TRBD2. CDR1 is MDHEN and CDR2 is SYDVKM in the germline V gene. The CDR3 sequence is 16 residues long. The trim removed 1 base at V and 3 bases at J, leaving 6 bases unmatched. CDR3: CASSLLAGEKEETQYF. CDR3 bases read: TGTGCCAGCAGTTTATTAGCGGGAGAAAAGGAAGAGACC. The variable domain in full, completed from reference TRBV28 and TRBJ2-5, reads DVKVTQSSRYLVKRTGEKVFLECVQDMDHENMFWYRQDPGLGLRLIYFSYDVKMKEKGDIPEGYSVSREKKERFSLILESASTNQTSMYLCASSLLAGEKEETQYFGPGTRLLVL.

This clone was seen ten or more times. The chain's CDR3 is CASTNGGDTQYF. CDR3 DNA (partial): TGTGCCAGCACCAACGGGGGAGATACG. The chain combines TRBV7-3 with TRBJ2-3; possibly TRBD2 for D (6 bases). The CDR3 extends 3 residues past the end of the read, so its final part is completed from the germline J gene. The length of the CDR3 is 12 residues. CDR1 and CDR2 (germline): SGHTA, FQGTGA. Trimming shortened V by 7 bases and J by 5 bases, and 10 bases separated the two germline ends.

There are many counts of this clone. Read sequence stops 3 residues before the CDR3 end, and the germline J gene provides the missing end. J is TRBJ1-1 and V is TRBV6-2 or TRBV6-3; D is undetermined. Trimming pared 0 bases from V and 2 bases from J, leaving 7 bases between. This CDR3 has 14 residues. Per the germline V gene, CDR1 is MNHEY and CDR2 is SVGEGT. The CDR3 DNA, read in part, is TGTGCCAGCAGTTACTCGGCAGGAAACACTGAA. Its protein is CASSYSAGNTE. The whole CDR3 protein is CASSYSAGNTEAFF.

In this sample, this clone turned up many times. Coverage ceases 3 residues before the CDR3 finishes, and the germline J gene fills in the end. The V and J genes are TRBV4-1 and TRBJ2-2, with D perhaps matching TRBD2 (6 bases). V was shortened by 0 bases and J by 1 base, with 6 bases between the two germline ends. The CDR3 extends over 15 amino acids. Germline V gene sequence: CDR1 MGHRA, CDR2 YSYEKL. The CDR3 spells CASSQEGGNTGELFF. Incomplete CDR3 DNA: TGCGCCAGCAGCCAAGAGGGGGGGAACACCGGGGAG.

On this clone: The read terminates 3 residues ahead of where the CDR3 ends, so the germline J gene completes it. The chain employs TRBV19 and TRBJ1-2; D not certain. V lost 5 bases and J lost 3, with 16 bases in between. CDR1 and CDR2 from the germline V gene are LNHDA and SQIVND (reference sequence). The CDR3 loop spans 15 amino acids. The CDR3 protein is CASSLNAQTYYGYTF. CDR3 DNA, as far as it was read: TGTGCCAGTAGTCTTAACGCCCAGACTTACTATGGC.

This clone was observed at least ten times. Coverage ceases 3 residues before the CDR3 finishes, and the germline J gene fills in the end. The chain joins TRBV6-2 or TRBV6-3 to TRBJ2-7; 9 bases line up with TRBD1. After removal of 8 bases from V and 3 bases from J, the junction contained 2 bases not matched to a gene. The germline gives CDR1 MNHEY, CDR2 SVGEGT. The CDR3 consists of 12 residues. The CDR3 protein is CASWDRDYEQYF. CDR3 bases read: TGTGCCAGCTGGGACAGGGACTACGAG.

Comment on this clone: Sequencing ends 3 residues short of the CDR3 end; the germline J gene provides the rest. This chain joins TRBV16 and TRBJ1-2, with TRBD1 matching 10 bases. There are 14 residues in the CDR3. Germline V gives CDR1 KGHSY, CDR2 FQNENV. Trimming cost V 4 bases and J 6 bases; bases outside gene matches: 5. CDR3 sequence reads: CASSRDRGTHGYTF. The CDR3 bases that were read are TGTGCCAGCAGCCGGGACAGGGGAACCCATGGC.

On this clone itself: The read gets to within 3 residues of the CDR3 end, and the germline J gene fills in the rest. This CDR3 is also generated by other DNA sequences in the sample. The rearrangement links TRBV2 to TRBJ2-7, with TRBD2 matching over 12 bases. The CDR3 is made up of 15 amino acids. Germline lookup yields CDR1 SNHLY and CDR2 FYNNEI. Germline trimming cut 3 bases from V and 4 bases from J; bases unmatched to any gene: 4. The CDR3 sequence is CASSEWTSGAYEQYF. The CDR3 DNA, read in part, is TGTGCCAGCAGTGAGTGGACTAGCGGGGCGTACGAG. Full variable domain (missing parts from reference TRBV2 and TRBJ2-7): EPEVTQTPSHQVTQMGQEVILRCVPISNHLYFYWYRQILGQKVEFLVSFYNNEISEKSEIFDDQFSVERPDGSNFTLKIRSTKLEDSAMYFCASSEWTSGAYEQYFGPGTRLTVT.